This TCR beta chain was captured by sequencing in a study of cytomegalovirus exposure and HLA in healthy donors. This PCR relied on a set of 60 Vbeta primers and 13 Jbeta primers. Sequenced by immunoSEQ multiplex PCR; TCRdb stores in-frame clones only, minus some. The data show approximately 150,000 clones, approximately 77% seen once. Points on this clone: The antigen remains unidentified.

Regarding the study as a whole: The Asian-associated ancestry cluster reportedly had fewer N-insertions than the roughly 720-donor mean in a later analysis. For TCR beta chains, V- and J-gene trimming was later linked to a missense DCLRE1C variant. TCR beta chains numbering under 200 were designated cytomegalovirus-associated. It was reported that TCR beta sequences correctly inferred the HLA-A and HLA-B alleles for most subjects.

The germline V and J ends were trimmed by 5 bases and 5 bases, with 12 bases remaining between them. The CDR3 is made up of 14 amino acids. Per germline, CDR1 SGHAT and CDR2 FQNNGV. The source material was PBMCs. The chain has TRBV11-2 and TRBJ2-2; TRBD1 might be the D (6 bases). This clonotype was sampled from a male donor in good health and CMV-seropositive. CDR3 bases: TGTGCCAGCAGCGCACAGGGTAATACCGGGGAGCTGTTTTTT. It translates to CASSAQGNTGELFF.